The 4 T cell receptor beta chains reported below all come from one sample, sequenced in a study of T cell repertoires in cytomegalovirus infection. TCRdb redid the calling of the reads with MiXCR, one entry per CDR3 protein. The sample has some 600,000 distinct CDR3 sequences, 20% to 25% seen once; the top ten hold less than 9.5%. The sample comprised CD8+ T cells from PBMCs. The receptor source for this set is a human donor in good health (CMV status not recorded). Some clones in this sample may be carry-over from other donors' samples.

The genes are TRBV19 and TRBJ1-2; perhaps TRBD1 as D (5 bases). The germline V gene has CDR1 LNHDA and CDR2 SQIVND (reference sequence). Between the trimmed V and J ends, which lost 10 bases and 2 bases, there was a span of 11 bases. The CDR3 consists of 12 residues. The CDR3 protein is CATGTSNYGYTF. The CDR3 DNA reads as TGTGCCACCGGGACGTCCAACTATGGCTACACCTTC.

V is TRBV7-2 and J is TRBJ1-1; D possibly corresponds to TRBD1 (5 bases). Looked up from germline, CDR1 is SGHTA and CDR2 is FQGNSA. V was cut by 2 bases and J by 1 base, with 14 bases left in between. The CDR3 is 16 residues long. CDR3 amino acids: CASSLSPGRKNTEAFF. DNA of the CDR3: TGTGCCAGCAGCTTATCCCCAGGGCGGAAGAACACTGAAGCTTTCTTT.

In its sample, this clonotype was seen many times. The CDR3 region has the DNA TGTGCCAGCAGCCCCCGGGACTCCATCCCCTACAATGAGCAGTTCTTC. This codes for CASSPRDSIPYNEQFF. The chain carries TRBV6-1 and TRBJ2-1; possible D gene TRBD2, 6 bases. Looked up from germline, CDR1 is MNHNS and CDR2 is SASEGT. V was trimmed by 6 bases and J by 2 bases, leaving 17 bases between them. The CDR3 is 16 residues long.

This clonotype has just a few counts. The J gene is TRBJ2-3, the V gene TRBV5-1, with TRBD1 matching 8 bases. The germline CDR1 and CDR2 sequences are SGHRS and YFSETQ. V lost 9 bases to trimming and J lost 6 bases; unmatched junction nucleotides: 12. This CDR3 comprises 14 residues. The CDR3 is CATSIWGQADTQYF. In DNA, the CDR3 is TGCGCCACCTCTATATGGGGACAGGCTGATACGCAGTATTTT.